The 6 T cell receptor beta chains below all came from one sample that was sequenced in a study of human T cells and chemical hapten exposure (dated by TCRdb to about 2021). The library came from RACE. The reads were generated on a NextSeq 500. The public reads were reprocessed in TCRdb via fastp at Q25 and MiXCR, keeping in-frame beta chains. Rows with a matching CDR3 protein are joined into one entry that keeps the most common DNA and genes. In all, the sample holds fewer than 80,000 distinct CDR3 sequences, and around a tenth of those were seen once. 6.8% of the sample rests with the top ten. The time point label on this specimen signifies: patch test 2, 6 weeks after DPC sensitization. Read against the paper, the sample's treatment or condition label means: therapeutic diphenylcyclopropenone sensitization with weekly scalp DPC. This sample comprised whole blood, obtained in connection with sensitization to the hapten diphenylcyclopropenone (DPC). The receptors originated from a woman aged 45-60 years with alopecia areata. Some clones in this sample may be carry-over from other donors' samples.

This clonotype was seen at least ten times. The rearrangement links TRBV2 to TRBJ2-1, with 10 bases that match TRBD2. The ends lost 6 bases at V and 4 bases at J; junction bases unmatched: 9. In germline, CDR1 is SNHLY, CDR2 FYNNEI. This CDR3 contains 16 residues. The DNA of the CDR3 is TGTGCCAGCAGCGGATTGAGCGGGAGGGATTACAATGAGCAGTTCTTC. This codes for CASSGLSGRDYNEQFF.

This clonotype was picked up a small number of times. The J gene is TRBJ1-2, the V gene TRBV12-3 or TRBV12-4; D ambiguous. Trimming left V 5 bases short and J 8 bases short, with 18 bases between. The CDR3 loop spans 14 amino acids. CDR3 protein: CASSDSILLGGYTF. In nucleotides, the CDR3 is TGTGCCAGCAGTGACTCGATCCTTTTAGGGGGCTACACCTTC.

This clonotype was observed many times. This chain uses TRBV20-1 with TRBJ2-3; 13 bases are shared with TRBD2. Germline CDR1 reads DFQATT; CDR2 reads SNEGSKA (reference sequence). This CDR3 contains 13 residues. V trimming: 7 bases; J trimming: 6 bases; junction bases outside the gene matches: 4. CDR3: CSGRGLAGDTQYF. The CDR3 region has the DNA TGCAGTGGCAGGGGACTAGCGGGGGATACGCAGTATTTT.

This clonotype was observed at least ten times. The V and J genes are TRBV2 and TRBJ2-1, with TRBD2 matching 12 bases. Germline V CDR1 and CDR2: SNHLY, FYNNEI. The CDR3 consists of 15 residues. V trimming: 6 bases; J trimming: 7 bases; junction bases outside the gene matches: 7. CDR3 sequence (DNA): TGTGCCAGCAGGGCCCTAGCGGGAGGGACTAATGAGCAGTTCTTC. It translates to CASRALAGGTNEQFF.

CDR3 nucleotides: TGCAGTGCTCTCCGCCCGGACGCCGTTACCTACGAGCAGTACTTC. Translated, it gives CSALRPDAVTYEQYF. This sequence joins TRBV20-1 and TRBJ2-7; D is unresolved. V lost 5 bases and J lost 2, with 19 bases in between. CDR1 is DFQATT and CDR2 is SNEGSKA in the germline V gene (reference sequence). CDR3 length: 15 residues.

This clonotype has ten or more counts. The chain combines TRBV2 with TRBJ2-5; unclear D gene. This CDR3 has 14 residues. CDR1 is SNHLY, CDR2 FYNNEI, per germline. The germline V and J ends were trimmed by 6 bases and 0 bases, with 11 bases remaining between them. The CDR3 DNA reads as TGTGCCAGCAGGGACGACTGGAACCAAGAGACCCAGTACTTC. Protein product: CASRDDWNQETQYF.